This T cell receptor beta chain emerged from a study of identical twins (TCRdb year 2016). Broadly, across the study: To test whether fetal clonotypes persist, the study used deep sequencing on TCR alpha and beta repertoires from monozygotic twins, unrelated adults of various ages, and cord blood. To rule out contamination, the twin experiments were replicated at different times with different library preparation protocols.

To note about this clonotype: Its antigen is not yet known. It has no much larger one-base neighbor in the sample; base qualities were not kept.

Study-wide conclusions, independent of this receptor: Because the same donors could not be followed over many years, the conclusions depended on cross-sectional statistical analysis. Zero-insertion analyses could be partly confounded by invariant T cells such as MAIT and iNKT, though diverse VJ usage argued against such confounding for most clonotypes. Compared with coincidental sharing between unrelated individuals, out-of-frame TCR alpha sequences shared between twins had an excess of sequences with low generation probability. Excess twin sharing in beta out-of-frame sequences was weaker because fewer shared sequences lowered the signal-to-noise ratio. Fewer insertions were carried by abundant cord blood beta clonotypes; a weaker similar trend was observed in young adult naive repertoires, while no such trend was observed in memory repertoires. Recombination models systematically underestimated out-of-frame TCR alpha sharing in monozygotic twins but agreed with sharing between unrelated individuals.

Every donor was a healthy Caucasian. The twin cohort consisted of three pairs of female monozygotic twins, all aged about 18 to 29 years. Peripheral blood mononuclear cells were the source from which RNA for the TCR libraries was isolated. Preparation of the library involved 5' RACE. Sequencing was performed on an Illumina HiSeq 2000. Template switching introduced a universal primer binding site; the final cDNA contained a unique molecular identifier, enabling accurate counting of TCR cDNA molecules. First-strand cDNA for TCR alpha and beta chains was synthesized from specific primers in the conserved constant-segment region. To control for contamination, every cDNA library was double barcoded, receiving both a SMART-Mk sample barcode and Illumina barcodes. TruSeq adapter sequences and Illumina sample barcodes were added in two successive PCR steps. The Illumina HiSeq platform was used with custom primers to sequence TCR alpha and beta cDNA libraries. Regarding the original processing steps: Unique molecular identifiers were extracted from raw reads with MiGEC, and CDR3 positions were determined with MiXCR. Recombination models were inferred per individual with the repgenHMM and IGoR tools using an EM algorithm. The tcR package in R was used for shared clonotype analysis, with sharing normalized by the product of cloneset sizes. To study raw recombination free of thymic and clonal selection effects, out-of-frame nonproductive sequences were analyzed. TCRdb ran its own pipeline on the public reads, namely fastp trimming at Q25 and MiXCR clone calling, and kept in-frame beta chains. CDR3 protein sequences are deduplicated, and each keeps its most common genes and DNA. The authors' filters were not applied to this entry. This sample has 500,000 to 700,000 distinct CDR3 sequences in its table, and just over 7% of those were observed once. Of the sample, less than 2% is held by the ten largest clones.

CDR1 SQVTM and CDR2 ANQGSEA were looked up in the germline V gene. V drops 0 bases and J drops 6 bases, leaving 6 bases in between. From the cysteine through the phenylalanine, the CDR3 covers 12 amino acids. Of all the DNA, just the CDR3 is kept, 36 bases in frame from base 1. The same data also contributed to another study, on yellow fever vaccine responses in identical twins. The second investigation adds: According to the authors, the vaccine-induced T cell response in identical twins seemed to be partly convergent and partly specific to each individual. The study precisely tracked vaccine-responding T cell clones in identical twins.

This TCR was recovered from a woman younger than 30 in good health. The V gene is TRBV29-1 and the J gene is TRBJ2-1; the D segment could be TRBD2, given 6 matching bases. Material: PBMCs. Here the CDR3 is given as CSVEDSGNEQFF. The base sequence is TGCAGCGTTGAAGATAGCGGCAATGAGCAGTTCTTC.